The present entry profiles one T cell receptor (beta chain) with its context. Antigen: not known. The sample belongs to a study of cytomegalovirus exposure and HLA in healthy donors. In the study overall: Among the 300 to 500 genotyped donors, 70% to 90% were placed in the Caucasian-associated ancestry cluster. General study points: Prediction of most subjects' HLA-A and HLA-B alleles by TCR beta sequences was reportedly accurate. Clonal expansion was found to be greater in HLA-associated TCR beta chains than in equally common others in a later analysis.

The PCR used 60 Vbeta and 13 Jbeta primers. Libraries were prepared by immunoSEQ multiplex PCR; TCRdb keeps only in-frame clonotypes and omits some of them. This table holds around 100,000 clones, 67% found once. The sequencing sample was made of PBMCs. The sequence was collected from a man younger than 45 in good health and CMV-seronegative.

DNA for the CDR3: TGTGCCAGTAGTGTCGCCCGGTTGGGCAGCGGCTACACCTTC. It translates to CASSVARLGSGYTF. This sequence joins TRBV19 and TRBJ1-2; no reliable D call. This CDR3 has 14 amino acids. Germline values: CDR1 LNHDA, CDR2 SQIVND (reference sequence). V lost 5 bases, J lost 8 bases, and 18 bases lay in between.